Each of the 22 T cell receptor beta chains below was sequenced from the same sample in a study of T-cell memory formation after mild COVID-19. TCRdb reprocessed the 5' RACE reads via MiXCR and lists one record per CDR3 protein. The table lists 250,000 to 300,000 distinct CDR3 sequences, roughly 8.2% of them singletons, with around a fifth in the top ten. Sequencing input: PBMCs or a T cell subset sorted from them (not recorded which). The receptors shown here come from a man in his late teens or twenties who had mild COVID-19 (a few samples of this study predate the infection). Cell type and time point are not known.

This clonotype has more than one count but fewer than ten. This chain connects TRBV28 to TRBJ1-6; 8 bases align to TRBD1. V lost 5 bases, J lost 6 bases, and 9 bases stayed unmatched. Germline CDR1 is MDHEN and CDR2 is SYDVKM. The CDR3 loop spans 16 amino acids. The chain's CDR3 is CASSPNTGGRNSPLHF. The CDR3 DNA reads TGTGCCAGCAGTCCAAACACAGGGGGTCGTAATTCACCCCTCCACTTT.

This clonotype was detected a few times. The genes are TRBV6-5 and TRBJ2-1, with 10 bases lining up with TRBD2. The CDR3 sequence is 14 residues long. The V segment lost 4 bases and the J segment 5 bases; nucleotides outside the gene matches: 2. Germline V gene data show CDR1 as MNHEY and CDR2 as SVGAGI. The CDR3 protein is CASSWTSGDNEQFF. The DNA for the CDR3 is TGTGCCAGCAGTTGGACTAGCGGCGACAATGAGCAGTTCTTC.

This chain joins TRBV7-9 and TRBJ2-1, with 11 positions matching TRBD2. The CDR3 runs to 17 residues. Germline lookup yields CDR1 SEHNR and CDR2 FQNEAQ (reference sequence). With 6 bases clipped from V and 9 bases from J, the junction kept 16 bases outside the gene matches. The CDR3 sequence is CASRPYLSGGDAIEQFF. CDR3 coding DNA: TGTGCCAGCAGACCCTACCTTAGCGGGGGGGATGCGATTGAGCAGTTCTTC. The complete variable domain, with remaining parts taken from reference TRBV7-9 and TRBJ2-1, reads DTGVSQNPRHKITKRGQNVTFRCDPISEHNRLYWYRQTLGQGPEFLTYFQNEAQLEKSRLLSDRFSAERPKGSFSTLEIQRTEQGDSAMYLCASRPYLSGGDAIEQFFGPGTRLTVL.

This clonotype was observed a handful of times. This chain connects TRBV6-1 to TRBJ1-2; 10 nucleotides agree with TRBD1. The CDR3 totals 13 residues. Trimming took 7 bases from V and 7 from J; bases not matched to a gene: 6. The germline gives CDR1 MNHNS, CDR2 SASEGT. CDR3 DNA sequence: TGTGCCAGCATGAGGGACAGGGGAAGTGGCTACACCTTC. Protein sequence: CASMRDRGSGYTF.

This clonotype was seen a handful of times. V and J are TRBV4-3 and TRBJ1-2; D remains ambiguous. There are 15 residues in the CDR3. V was shortened by 1 base and J by 0 bases, with 9 bases between the two germline ends. The V gene's germline CDR1 is LGHNA and CDR2 YSLEER. The CDR3 region has the DNA TGCGCCAGCAGCCAAGGGCGCAGAGCTAACTATGGCTACACCTTC. As protein: CASSQGRRANYGYTF.

Only a few counts were recorded for this clonotype. This chain connects TRBV28 to TRBJ1-3; 7 bases map to TRBD1. Germline V gives CDR1 MDHEN, CDR2 SYDVKM. V lost 6 bases and J lost 6; bases outside the gene matches: 8. This CDR3 has 14 residues. The CDR3 reads CASRESGQINTIYF. Here the CDR3 DNA reads TGTGCCAGCAGGGAATCGGGACAGATAAACACCATATATTTT.

The chain has TRBV2 and TRBJ2-3; 7 nucleotides agree with TRBD1. The CDR3 has 15 amino acids. V shed 7 bases and J 1 base; nucleotides not matched to a gene: 8. Germline V gene sequence: CDR1 SNHLY, CDR2 FYNNEI. CDR3 loop: CASNSDRAGTDTQYF. The CDR3 DNA follows: TGTGCCAGCAATTCTGACAGGGCGGGCACAGATACGCAGTATTTT.

This clonotype has at least ten counts. The CDR3: CSARRVQDNEQFF. The CDR3 nucleotides are TGCAGTGCTAGGCGGGTTCAGGACAATGAGCAGTTCTTC. J is TRBJ2-1 and V is TRBV20-1; the D gene is possibly TRBD2 (5 bases). The CDR3 loop spans 13 amino acids. From germline, CDR1 is DFQATT and CDR2 SNEGSKA (reference sequence). V was cut by 3 bases and J by 5 bases, with 11 bases left in between.

This clonotype has only a few counts. V is TRBV14 and J is TRBJ1-5; possible D gene TRBD1, 6 bases. V lost 3 bases to trimming and J lost 8 bases, with 11 bases between them. Germline V gene sequence: CDR1 SGHDN, CDR2 FVKESK. CDR3 size: 13 residues. The chain's CDR3 is CASSQGRGKPQHF. DNA of the CDR3: TGTGCCAGCAGCCAGGGCAGGGGAAAGCCCCAGCATTTT. Based on the CDR3 plus reference TRBV14 and TRBJ1-5, the full variable domain is EAGVTQFPSHSVIEKGQTVTLRCDPISGHDNLYWYRRVMGKEIKFLLHFVKESKQDESGMPNNRFLAERTGGTYSTLKVQPAELEDSGVYFCASSQGRGKPQHFGDGTRLSIL.

The table lists this clonotype with a count of one. The chain links TRBV7-9 to TRBJ1-5, with 7 positions matching TRBD1. There are 16 residues in the CDR3. Trimming removed 5 bases from V and 1 base from J; junction bases left unmatched: 8. Germline CDR1 is SEHNR and CDR2 is FQNEAQ (reference sequence). The CDR3 here is CASSHTTGLSNQPQHF. The CDR3 DNA reads as TGTGCCAGCAGCCATACGACAGGGTTGAGCAATCAGCCCCAGCATTTT.

The chain carries TRBV3-1 and TRBJ1-2; 7 nucleotides agree with TRBD1. The CDR3 consists of 14 residues. Germline V gives CDR1 LGHDT, CDR2 YNNKEL (reference sequence). V shed 5 bases and J 4 bases; nucleotides not matched to a gene: 7. The CDR3: CASSITGAVYGYTF. The CDR3 DNA follows: TGTGCCAGCAGCATAACAGGGGCAGTCTATGGCTACACCTTC.

This clonotype was found many times. The rearrangement uses TRBV20-1 and TRBJ1-2, with 9 bases fitting TRBD1. V was clipped by 2 bases and J by 4 bases; unmatched bases: 11. CDR3 size: 16 residues. CDR1 is DFQATT and CDR2 is SNEGSKA in the germline V gene (reference sequence). The CDR3 region has the DNA TGCAGTGCTAGAAGGATGTACAGGGGGCGCGGCTATGGCTACACCTTC. This sequence encodes CSARRMYRGRGYGYTF.

This rearrangement joins TRBV5-1 to TRBJ2-5; D is possibly TRBD1 (5 bases). The V gene lost 2 bases and the J gene lost 6 bases, with 14 bases spanning the gap. The CDR3 totals 14 residues. Per the germline V gene, CDR1 is SGHRS and CDR2 is YFSETQ. CDR3 sequence reads: CASSFEWQDKTQYF. The CDR3 DNA reads TGCGCCAGCAGCTTCGAGTGGCAGGACAAGACCCAGTACTTC.

In its sample, this clonotype was seen a few times. The chain recombines TRBV12-3 or TRBV12-4 with TRBJ1-1; D is unclear. This CDR3 comprises 13 residues. V lost 2 bases and J lost 3, with 7 bases in between. The CDR3 region has the DNA TGTGCCAGCAGTTTATTCACAGACACTGAAGCTTTCTTT. This encodes CASSLFTDTEAFF.

This clonotype was observed a handful of times. The genes are TRBV10-1 and TRBJ2-7; D is ambiguous. The CDR3 loop spans 10 amino acids. With 4 bases removed from V and 6 bases from J, the gap between germline ends came to 4 bases. Germline lookup yields CDR1 WNHNN and CDR2 SYGVQD (reference sequence). Here the CDR3 DNA reads TGCGCCAGCAGTGTAGCCGAGCAGTACTTC. Protein: CASSVAEQYF.

This clonotype occurred a few times. V usage is TRBV5-4 and J usage is TRBJ2-1; TRBD2 matches at 9 bases. The CDR3 is made up of 15 amino acids. V dropped 7 bases and J dropped 10; count of bases not matched to a gene: 15. The V gene's germline CDR1 is SGHNT and CDR2 YYREEE (reference sequence). The CDR3 sequence is CASQLQARGGNEQFF. DNA for the CDR3: TGTGCCAGCCAGCTCCAGGCGCGGGGGGGTAACGAGCAGTTCTTC.

This chain uses TRBV11-2 with TRBJ2-5; D perhaps matches TRBD2 (6 bases). Per germline, CDR1 SGHAT and CDR2 FQNNGV. This CDR3 has 14 residues. V shed 4 bases and J shed 5 bases, with 14 bases lying between them. The CDR3 sequence: CASSWDFHGETQYF. CDR3 nucleotides: TGTGCCAGCAGCTGGGACTTTCATGGGGAGACCCAGTACTTC.

The chain links TRBV4-1 to TRBJ2-1, with D possibly TRBD2 on 7 matching bases. This CDR3 has 13 amino acids. The germline V gene has CDR1 MGHRA and CDR2 YSYEKL. Between the trimmed V and J ends, which lost 8 bases and 6 bases, there was a span of 14 bases. The CDR3 region is CASGGAGPNEQFF. CDR3 sequence (DNA): TGCGCCAGCGGGGGGGCTGGTCCCAATGAGCAGTTCTTC.

This clonotype has only a few counts. V is TRBV7-6 and J is TRBJ2-3; D not resolved. Per germline, CDR1 SGHVS and CDR2 FNYEAQ. This CDR3 region has 17 residues. V lost 0 bases and J lost 3, with 16 bases in between. This chain's CDR3 is CASSLAVLGYLTDTQYF. In DNA, the CDR3 is TGTGCCAGCAGCTTAGCCGTCTTGGGGTATTTGACAGATACGCAGTATTTT.

This clonotype has ten or more counts. The rearrangement joins TRBV5-5 to TRBJ1-5; 10 bases are shared with TRBD1. With 4 bases clipped from V and 7 bases from J, the junction kept 8 bases outside the gene matches. The CDR3 contains 15 residues. The germline V gene has CDR1 SGHKS and CDR2 YYEKEE (reference sequence). The CDR3 coding sequence is TGTGCCAGCAGCCGAGAGGGACAGGGGCTGCAGCCCCAGCATTTT. Its protein is CASSREGQGLQPQHF.

J is TRBJ2-5 and V is TRBV4-1, with 8 bases that match TRBD2. J was trimmed by 5 bases and V by 0 bases; bases with no gene match: 5. Germline V gene sequence: CDR1 MGHRA, CDR2 YSYEKL. The CDR3 contains 15 residues. CDR3 in amino acids: CASSQESGGVETQYF. The CDR3 coding sequence is TGCGCCAGCAGCCAAGAGAGCGGGGGTGTGGAGACCCAGTACTTC.

This chain joins TRBV20-1 and TRBJ1-4; 10 nucleotides agree with TRBD1. This CDR3 contains 13 residues. Per the germline V gene, CDR1 is DFQATT and CDR2 is SNEGSKA (reference sequence). V trimming: 6 bases; J trimming: 8 bases; junction bases outside the gene matches: 6. CDR3 nucleotide sequence: TGCAGTGCCATGACAGGGGGCGAGGAAAAACTGTTTTTT. It yields the protein CSAMTGGEEKLFF.